This T cell receptor (beta chain) was captured in a study of cytomegalovirus exposure and HLA in healthy donors. For the study at large: A data release that came early held tens of millions of unique TCRs from HLA-typed donors. Notes on the study in general: Researchers catalogued 160 or so TCR beta chains as cytomegalovirus-associated. Follow-up analysis later connected one missense variant in DCLRE1C with trimming of TCR beta V- and J-genes.

V dropped 2 bases and J dropped 0 bases, with 13 bases sitting between them. Germline V lookup: CDR1 ENHRY, CDR2 SYGVKD. The CDR3 consists of 16 residues. Likely unrecorded immune exposures existed in these nominally healthy donors. The PCR had 60 Vbeta and 13 Jbeta primers. Measured with immunoSEQ multiplex PCR; TCRdb has only the in-frame clones, and not every one. The sample has 100,000 or so clones, about 80% seen once. As regards this clone: The antigen remains undetermined.

The sample taken for sequencing was PBMCs. This chain uses TRBV10-3 with TRBJ2-5; TRBD1 might be the D (5 bases). This clonotype originated in a man aged 25 to 40 in good health and CMV-seronegative. The CDR3 region has the DNA TGTGCCATCAGTGAGGTCGCGACAGCTGACCAAGAGACCCAGTACTTC. It yields the protein CAISEVATADQETQYF.